This is a list of T cell receptor beta chains from one sample in a study of PD-1 blockade in classical Hodgkin lymphoma. The data were produced by immunoSEQ multiplex PCR, yet TCRdb's version contains in-frame clones alone and is incomplete. This sample has about 93,000 clones, with about three quarters found just once. This material consisted of peripheral blood mononuclear cells (PBMCs), taken before the fourth cycle of nivolumab. The receptors shown here come from a human donor with classical Hodgkin lymphoma. Each CDR3 is given with its conserved first and last residue. The D gene is left open where the match is weak. Where a row states a size, it is once, few, many or the class of an expanded clone; other rows omit it.

j_call	clone_size	d_call	v_call	cdr3_nt	cdr3_aa
TRBJ2-7	.	TRBD2	TRBV18	TGTGCCAGCTCGGCAATAGCGGGAGACCTTGGGGAGCAGTACTTC	CASSAIAGDLGEQYF
TRBJ1-4	.	.	TRBV27	TGTGCCAGCAGTGGACAGCCAACTAATGAAAAACTGTTTTTT	CASSGQPTNEKLFF
TRBJ1-3	.	.	TRBV29-1	TGCAGCGTTGATCGGGTATCAGGAAACACCATATATTTT	CSVDRVSGNTIYF
TRBJ2-7	.	TRBD2	TRBV25-1	TGTGCCAGCAGCCCAGCGGGATCCTACGAGCAGTACTTC	CASSPAGSYEQYF
TRBJ2-1	.	TRBD2	TRBV5-6	TGTGCCAGCAGCCAGAGCGGGGGGGCTAGGAATGAGCAGTTCTTC	CASSQSGGARNEQFF
TRBJ2-1	.	.	TRBV6-1	TGTGCCAGCAGTGATGGCAGTTATGAGCAGTTCTTC	CASSDGSYEQFF
TRBJ2-1	.	TRBD2	TRBV7-2	TGTGCCAGCAGCTTCACTAGCGGGGGGGCCTCCGGTTCAATCTTC	CASSFTSGGASGSIF
TRBJ2-2	few	TRBD1	TRBV28	TGTGCCAGCAGTTTATCAGGGGGTCCCGGGGAGCTGTTTTTT	CASSLSGGPGELFF
TRBJ2-7	few	.	TRBV28	TGTGCCAGCAGCTCCGGGCCGCTTTTCTACGAGCAGTACTTC	CASSSGPLFYEQYF
TRBJ2-7	.	TRBD1	TRBV5-8	TGTGCCAGCAGCTCCCCGGACAGGCTAACCTACGAGCAGTACTTC	CASSSPDRLTYEQYF
TRBJ1-2	once	TRBD1	TRBV5-4	TGTGCCAGCAGTCTAGGGTCGGCAGGGGGGGACTATGGCTACACCTTC	CASSLGSAGGDYGYTF
TRBJ1-4	.	.	TRBV5-6	TGTGCCAGCAGCCTCGGGTCTAATGAAAAACTGTTTTTT	CASSLGSNEKLFF
TRBJ2-3	.	TRBD2	TRBV11-2	TGTGCCACCACGCCCTCTCCCTCTAGCGGGGGGTTAAATACGCAGTATTTT	CATTPSPSSGGLNTQYF
TRBJ2-5	once	TRBD2	TRBV28	TGTGCCAGCAGTTTGGCGGGAGGGCCGGGTGAGACCCAGTACTTC	CASSLAGGPGETQYF
TRBJ1-5	.	TRBD1	TRBV5-1	TGCGCCAGCAGCGCGACAGGGCAAAACGATCAGCCCCAGCATTTT	CASSATGQNDQPQHF
TRBJ2-2	few	TRBD1	TRBV7-6	TGTGCCAGCAGCTTAAGAGGGACAGCCCTTAACACCGGGGAGCTGTTTTTT	CASSLRGTALNTGELFF
TRBJ1-2	.	.	TRBV10-3	TGTGCCATCAGTGATGAGGTTTTTAACTATGGCTACACCTTC	CAISDEVFNYGYTF
TRBJ1-5	.	.	TRBV19	TGTGCCACTGGGAGAGGGAGAGGCAATCAGCCCCAGCATTTT	CATGRGRGNQPQHF
TRBJ1-4	.	TRBD1	TRBV18	TGTGCCAGCCACCTTGACAGGGTAGATGAAAAACTGTTTTTT	CASHLDRVDEKLFF
TRBJ2-3	.	.	TRBV9	TGTGCCAGCACAGACCCAGATACGCAGTATTTT	CASTDPDTQYF
TRBJ1-4	.	.	TRBV6-6	TGTGCCAGTAAAAGCGAGAGTGAAAAACTGTTTTTT	CASKSESEKLFF
TRBJ2-7	.	TRBD2	TRBV19	TGTGCCAGTAGTCTCGACACTAGCGGGAGCTCCTACGAGCAGTACTTC	CASSLDTSGSSYEQYF
TRBJ1-1	.	.	TRBV2	TGTGCCAGCAGTGAGGGCAGGGAAGGGAGGGCTTTCTTT	CASSEGREGRAFF
TRBJ2-3	.	.	TRBV2	TGTGCCAGCAGGGCCCAAACAGATACGCAGTATTTT	CASRAQTDTQYF
TRBJ2-7	.	TRBD2	TRBV7-9	TGTGCCAGCAGCCCACCCGGACTAGCGGGAGTCGGGGAGCAGTACTTC	CASSPPGLAGVGEQYF
TRBJ1-1	.	TRBD1	TRBV27	TGTGCCAGCAGTTTAAGGGGACAGGGGCGTCGCACTGAAGCTTTCTTT	CASSLRGQGRRTEAFF
TRBJ1-4	once	.	TRBV19	TGTGCCAGTAGTATCAGAAATGAAAAACTGTTTTTT	CASSIRNEKLFF
TRBJ1-1	.	.	TRBV7-9	TGTGCCAGCACACTTATTGGGTTCGAAGCTTTCTTT	CASTLIGFEAFF
TRBJ1-2	.	.	TRBV18	TGTGCCAGCTCGCCCGTCCGGGACACTAACTATGGCTACACCTTC	CASSPVRDTNYGYTF
TRBJ1-4	.	TRBD1	TRBV6-6	TGTGCCAGCAATCGGGGGACAGCCAATGAAAAACTGTTTTTT	CASNRGTANEKLFF
TRBJ1-6	.	TRBD1	TRBV6-1	TGTGCCAGCAGTCTACAGGGGGCTAATTCACCCCTCCACTTT	CASSLQGANSPLHF
TRBJ2-1	.	.	TRBV6-4	TGTGCCAGCAGTGCCGAGACAGGCTCCTACAATGAGCAGTTCTTC	CASSAETGSYNEQFF
TRBJ1-2	.	.	TRBV6-9	TGTGCCAGCAGTTATCCAGGGATCTATGGCTACACCTTC	CASSYPGIYGYTF
TRBJ1-2	.	TRBD1	TRBV2	TGTGCCAGCAACGGACAGGGCTATGGCTACACCTTC	CASNGQGYGYTF